These 31 T cell receptor beta chains share one sample of origin, sequenced in a study of CD8 T cells in ankylosing spondylitis. MiXCR, run by TCRdb on the 5' RACE reads, gives a single entry per CDR3 protein. In the table there are some 120,000 distinct CDR3 sequences, about 13% of which are singletons. The material sequenced was blood, either unsorted or a sorted T cell fraction (not recorded which). The receptors come from a female donor with ankylosing spondylitis or in good health (not recorded which).

This clonotype has ten or more counts. This chain links TRBV12-3 or TRBV12-4 with TRBJ1-1, with D unclear. The CDR3 spans 12 residues. V lost 8 bases to trimming and J lost 3 bases, with 10 bases between them. Here the CDR3 DNA reads TGTGCCAGCGACCAGGATGACACTGAAGCTTTCTTT. Protein: CASDQDDTEAFF.

This clonotype was seen repeatedly, ten times or more. The chain is built from TRBV12-3 or TRBV12-4 and TRBJ1-5, with a possible D match to TRBD1 (5 bases). The V and J ends lost 2 bases and 1 base respectively, with 9 bases between them. The CDR3 is 15 residues long. The CDR3 loop is CASSLSRDSNQPQHF. Written as DNA, the CDR3 is TGTGCCAGCAGTTTATCGAGGGACAGCAATCAGCCCCAGCATTTT.

The table lists this clonotype with a few counts. The chain couples TRBV5-1 to TRBJ2-2, with 7 bases lining up with TRBD1. The germline CDR1 and CDR2 sequences are SGHRS and YFSETQ. CDR3 length: 14 amino acids. V gave up 5 bases and J gave up 0 bases; unmatched junction bases: 1. The CDR3 nucleotides are TGCGCCAGCAGGGGACAGACGAACACCGGGGAGCTGTTTTTT. It yields the protein CASRGQTNTGELFF. Variable domain in full (rest from reference TRBV5-1 and TRBJ2-2): KAGVTQTPRYLIKTRGQQVTLSCSPISGHRSVSWYQQTPGQGLQFLFEYFSETQRNKGNFPGRFSGRQFSNSRSEMNVSTLELGDSALYLCASRGQTNTGELFFGEGSRLTVL.

In its sample, this clonotype was seen a few times. The gene calls are TRBV29-1 and TRBJ2-1; maybe TRBD1 (8 bases). The CDR3 has 14 residues. Germline V gene lookup returns CDR1 SQVTM and CDR2 ANQGSEA. The V gene lost 4 bases and the J gene lost 8 bases, with 18 bases spanning the gap. In DNA, the CDR3 is TGCAGCGTTGCAGGGGGCGGGAGATTAGATGAGCAGTTCTTC. It codes for CSVAGGGRLDEQFF.

Concerning this clonotype: A much larger clonotype is one base distant, so this may be a read error. This sequence joins TRBV12-3 or TRBV12-4 and TRBJ1-1; D not resolved. The CDR3 runs 14 residues. The CDR3 bases are TGTGGCAGCAGTTTATTCTCCGGTAACACTGAAGCTTTCTTT. Amino acids: CGSSLFSGNTEAFF.

This clonotype was counted many times. J is TRBJ2-5 and V is TRBV3-1; D is tentatively TRBD1 or TRBD2 (5 bases each). Trimming shortened V by 10 bases and J by 1 base, and 16 bases separated the two germline ends. Germline lookup yields CDR1 LGHDT and CDR2 YNNKEL (reference sequence). The CDR3 is 14 amino acids. The CDR3 coding sequence is TGTGCCACCGAGGACACCGGGGCCCAAGAGACCCAGTACTTC. It specifies CATEDTGAQETQYF.

This clonotype appeared many times. The chain joins TRBV12-3 or TRBV12-4 to TRBJ2-7; 10 bases align to TRBD1. This CDR3 spans 17 amino acids. Trimming at V came to 0 bases and at J to 5 bases, leaving 10 bases not matched to a gene. CDR3 DNA: TGTGCCAGCAGTTTAGCGACAGGGGGCCTCGGGAGCCACGAGCAGTACTTC. This codes for CASSLATGGLGSHEQYF.

This clonotype was counted many times. The chain carries TRBV18 and TRBJ2-5, with TRBD1 matching 7 bases. The germline V gene has CDR1 KGHSH and CDR2 LQKENI. Germline trimming cut 6 bases from V and 2 bases from J; bases unmatched to any gene: 6. This CDR3 contains 14 residues. The CDR3 nucleotides are TGTGCCAGCTCCCTCCGGACAGGACAAGAGACCCAGTACTTC. Translating gives CASSLRTGQETQYF.

This clonotype was observed a handful of times. This chain links TRBV10-3 with TRBJ2-7; D might be TRBD1 (5 bases). Germline V gene sequence: CDR1 ENHRY, CDR2 SYGVKD. The CDR3 has 13 residues. V lost 10 bases, J lost 7 bases, and 20 bases lay in between. As DNA, the CDR3 is TGTGCCACCTACAGTTCAGGCCCAGGGGAGCAGTACTTC. Encoded protein: CATYSSGPGEQYF.

This clonotype was seen only a few times. V usage is TRBV20-1 and J usage is TRBJ2-3; D is undetermined. The germline CDR1 and CDR2 sequences are DFQATT and SNEGSKA (reference sequence). This CDR3 comprises 12 residues. The germline V and J ends were trimmed by 7 bases and 3 bases, with 11 bases remaining between them. CDR3 protein: CSVRESTDTQYF. As DNA, the CDR3 is TGCAGTGTTCGTGAGTCGACAGATACGCAGTATTTT.

Points on this clonotype: One junction end does not reproduce the germline sequence, and a read error may be involved. The chain recombines TRBV12-3 or TRBV12-4 with TRBJ2-5; no firm D call. The CDR3 runs to 17 residues. DNA for the CDR3: TGTACCAGCAGCCGTCGGACCCCCATTAAGGGTCAAGAGACCCAGTACTTC. Its translation is CTSSRRTPIKGQETQYF.

The chain links TRBV6-1 to TRBJ1-1, with a weak D call TRBD1 (6 bases). V gave up 6 bases and J gave up 4 bases, with 15 bases separating them. The CDR3 sequence is 14 residues long. Germline CDR1 and CDR2: MNHNS and SASEGT. CDR3 loop: CASREQGFATEAFF. Here the CDR3 DNA reads TGTGCCAGCAGGGAACAGGGTTTCGCCACTGAAGCTTTCTTT.

The J gene is TRBJ2-4, the V gene TRBV21-1. TRBV21-1 corresponds to a pseudogene. CDR3 length equals 16 residues. CDR3 sequence: CASSKGGAVRKDIQYF. The CDR3 DNA follows: TGTGCCAGCAGCAAAGGAGGAGCAGTGAGAAAGGACATTCAGTACTTC.

This clonotype was counted many times. This rearrangement joins TRBV6-5 to TRBJ1-3; possible D gene TRBD1, 5 bases. The CDR3 extends over 17 amino acids. Between the trimmed V and J ends, which lost 0 bases and 2 bases, there was a span of 14 bases. The V gene's germline CDR1 is MNHEY and CDR2 SVGAGI. The CDR3 protein is CASSYSNRGNPGNTIYF. The CDR3 DNA reads TGTGCCAGCAGTTACTCGAATCGGGGGAACCCTGGAAACACCATATATTTT.

This clonotype was observed many times. The genes are TRBV11-1 and TRBJ2-1, with D hard to call. CDR3 length: 16 amino acids. The germline V gene encodes CDR1 SGHAT and CDR2 FQDESV (reference sequence). Trimming removed 6 bases at V and 0 bases at J, with 15 bases between. CDR3 protein: CASRLQDTGSYNEQFF. The CDR3 DNA is TGTGCCAGCAGACTTCAAGACACTGGCTCCTACAATGAGCAGTTCTTC.

The table lists this clonotype with many counts. The CDR3, as DNA: TGCGCCAGCAGCGACCGGAACACTGAAGCTTTCTTT. Residues: CASSDRNTEAFF. This chain connects TRBV5-1 to TRBJ1-1; D is undetermined. Trimming shortened V by 4 bases and J by 1 base, and 5 bases separated the two germline ends. Germline V gives CDR1 SGHRS, CDR2 YFSETQ. The CDR3 is 12 amino acids.

This clonotype was seen more than once but under ten times. The CDR3 loop reads CASSAGLASTDTQYF. CDR3 nucleotide sequence: TGTGCCAGCAGCGCCGGACTAGCGAGCACAGATACGCAGTATTTT. The rearrangement uses TRBV7-2 and TRBJ2-3; 9 nucleotides line up with TRBD2. V shed 5 bases and J 0 bases; nucleotides not matched to a gene: 3. CDR3 length: 15 amino acids. CDR1 and CDR2 from the germline V gene are SGHTA and FQGNSA.

Concerning this clonotype: It is likely a read error, because the conserved phenylalanine at the end of the CDR3 is missing. This chain uses TRBV6-2 or TRBV6-3 with TRBJ1-5, with TRBD1 identical over 7 bases. V trimming: 6 bases; J trimming: 2 bases; junction bases outside the gene matches: 7. Germline CDR1 reads MNHEY; CDR2 reads SVGEGT. This CDR3 has 15 residues. In DNA, the CDR3 is TGTGCCAGCAGGACTACAGGGGCCGGCAATCAGCCCCAGCATTTG. Its translation: CASRTTGAGNQPQHL.

There are a few counts of this clonotype. The chain uses TRBV19 and TRBJ2-2; 8 nucleotides align to TRBD1. Germline CDR1 LNHDA, CDR2 SQIVND (reference sequence). V trimming: 0 bases; J trimming: 7 bases; junction bases outside the gene matches: 16. The length of the CDR3 is 19 residues. CDR3 DNA sequence: TGTGCCAGTAGTATAGACCCAGAGGACAGGGACCTACGAGGCGGGGAGCTGTTTTTT. Protein product: CASSIDPEDRDLRGGELFF.

This clonotype has just a few counts. The genes are TRBV19 and TRBJ2-7; TRBD2 aligns across 7 bases. This CDR3 region has 13 residues. The germline V gene has CDR1 LNHDA and CDR2 SQIVND (reference sequence). J gave up 3 bases and V 5 bases, and 4 bases lay outside the gene matches. CDR3 DNA: TGTGCCAGTAGTCGGGGGGTGGTCTACGAGCAGTACTTC. Translated, it gives CASSRGVVYEQYF.

With regard to this clonotype: At one end, the junction sequence differs from germline, possibly due to a read error. The genes are TRBV18 and TRBJ2-3; 14 bases match TRBD2. The germline V gene has CDR1 KGHSH and CDR2 LQKENI. CDR3 size: 17 residues. For the CDR3, the DNA is TGTACCAGCTCGGATCGGACTAGCGGGGGGCTCAGGGATACGCAGTATTTT. Translating it yields CTSSDRTSGGLRDTQYF.

This clonotype occurred many times. The chain has TRBV12-3 or TRBV12-4 and TRBJ2-5, with TRBD2 identical over 7 bases. The CDR3 contains 13 residues. V lost 8 bases to trimming and J lost 2 bases; unmatched junction nucleotides: 5. The chain's CDR3 is CASGPSGQETQYF. The CDR3 bases are TGTGCCAGCGGGCCTAGCGGACAAGAGACCCAGTACTTC.

This clonotype was observed a handful of times. The chain joins TRBV7-9 to TRBJ2-7; 8 bases are shared with TRBD1. The V gene's germline CDR1 is SEHNR and CDR2 FQNEAQ (reference sequence). This CDR3 has 14 amino acids. V lost 10 bases to trimming and J lost 7 bases; unmatched junction nucleotides: 15. The CDR3 loop reads CATRDSGGTLEQYF. The CDR3 region has the DNA TGTGCCACAAGAGACTCAGGGGGCACGCTGGAGCAGTACTTC.

This rearrangement joins TRBV6-5 to TRBJ2-5; TRBD1 is a possible D gene (6 bases). The V and J ends lost 0 bases and 3 bases respectively, with 11 bases between them. Germline loops: CDR1 MNHEY, CDR2 SVGAGI. The CDR3 consists of 15 residues. The CDR3 protein is CASSYSRQGKETQYF. DNA of the CDR3: TGTGCCAGCAGTTACTCGAGGCAGGGGAAAGAGACCCAGTACTTC.

The sample holds a few counts of this clonotype. V is TRBV29-1 and J is TRBJ2-7; 8 nucleotides agree with TRBD1. Germline values: CDR1 SQVTM, CDR2 ANQGSEA. V lost 7 bases to trimming and J lost 7 bases; unmatched junction nucleotides: 6. The CDR3 runs 11 residues. The CDR3 reads CSARTGQEQYF. The DNA of the CDR3 is TGCAGCGCAAGGACAGGGCAGGAGCAGTACTTC.

For this clonotype: This sequence may be a read error, since a much larger clone differs from it by one base. The rearrangement links TRBV27 to TRBJ1-1; 9 nucleotides agree with TRBD1. Germline V lookup: CDR1 MNHEY, CDR2 SMNVEV (reference sequence). The CDR3 runs 16 residues. The CDR3 region has the DNA TGTGTCAGCAGTTTATCGATCGTGGACAGGGGATTTGAAGCTTTCTTT. Translating gives CVSSLSIVDRGFEAFF.

The chain has TRBV5-4 and TRBJ2-5; 12 nucleotides align to TRBD2. Germline V gene sequence: CDR1 SGHNT, CDR2 YYREEE (reference sequence). This CDR3 is built from 17 residues. Trimming cost V 4 bases and J 0 bases; bases outside gene matches: 7. CDR3 nucleotide sequence: TGTGCCAGCAGCGGACCCCGGACTAGCGGGGACCAAGAGACCCAGTACTTC. Translating gives CASSGPRTSGDQETQYF.

This clonotype was seen many times. This chain uses TRBV12-3 or TRBV12-4 with TRBJ2-7; TRBD1 aligns across 7 bases. V shed 8 bases and J 8 bases; nucleotides not matched to a gene: 9. The CDR3 loop spans 12 amino acids. CDR3 residues: CASAGGRKKQYF. CDR3 DNA: TGTGCCAGCGCAGGGGGACGAAAGAAGCAGTACTTC.

This clonotype was detected a few times. The rearrangement links TRBV28 to TRBJ1-5; D unclear. The length of the CDR3 is 12 residues. Germline-derived CDR1 and CDR2 are MDHEN and SYDVKM. The germline V and J ends were trimmed by 2 bases and 7 bases, with 6 bases remaining between them. The CDR3 here is CASSLRAQPQHF. The CDR3, as DNA: TGTGCCAGCAGTTTAAGGGCACAGCCCCAGCATTTT.

The rearrangement joins TRBV5-1 to TRBJ1-1; D is unclear. The V end lost 0 bases, the J end lost 5 bases, and 14 bases lay between the germline ends. This CDR3 comprises 15 residues. CDR1 SGHRS and CDR2 YFSETQ come from the germline V gene. The CDR3: CASSLGPGFGTEAFF. The CDR3, as DNA: TGCGCCAGCAGCTTGGGTCCGGGGTTTGGTACTGAAGCTTTCTTT.

The chain links TRBV12-3 or TRBV12-4 to TRBJ2-3; TRBD1 matches 10 bases. V was pared by 11 bases and J by 5 bases, with 10 bases of the junction left unmatched. The CDR3 has 14 amino acids. The CDR3 DNA is TGTGCCGCCATCCCGGGACAGGGGTTAGATACGCAGTATTTT. Amino acids: CAAIPGQGLDTQYF.